This passage covers 6 T cell receptor beta chains from one sample sequenced in a study of post-analysis software for immune sequencing data (dated by TCRdb to about 2015). The library was generated by PCR. TCRdb names Illumina HiSeq 2500 as the instrument used. To reduce PCR and sequencing biases, unique molecular identifiers were incorporated into the TCR beta cDNA libraries. Using fastp at Q25 and MiXCR, TCRdb reprocessed the public reads and kept productive beta chains. Rows with a matching CDR3 protein are joined into one entry that keeps the most common DNA and genes. This sample lists some 700,000 distinct CDR3 sequences; around 60% were detected once. Clones ranked in the top ten supply roughly 10% of the sample. Here is what the overall study found, with its caveats: Patients showed significantly higher frequencies than controls for a handful of TRBV segments, among them TRBV5-6, TRBV5-1 and TRBV20-1.

Antigen specificity for these receptors is unknown. Sequenced: blood. Receptors were obtained from a girl aged 2-10 years with multiple sclerosis.

The chain is built from TRBV5-1 and TRBJ2-3; D unclear. This CDR3 region has 13 residues. CDR1 is SGHRS and CDR2 is YFSETQ in the germline V gene. V gave up 7 bases and J gave up 0 bases, with 9 bases separating them. Here the CDR3 reads CASANDSTDTQYF. The DNA of the CDR3 is TGCGCCAGCGCGAACGACAGCACAGATACGCAGTATTTT.

This clonotype has just one count. The chain joins TRBV29-1 to TRBJ1-1; 8 bases line up with TRBD1. The trim removed 2 bases at V and 5 bases at J, leaving 19 bases unmatched. CDR1 and CDR2 (germline): SQVTM, ANQGSEA. CDR3 size: 18 residues. CDR3 DNA sequence: TGCAGCGTTGAACCTGAAGGGGTGAACAGGGGGTTGGGTACTGAAGCTTTCTTT. Residues: CSVEPEGVNRGLGTEAFF. Variable domain in full (rest from reference TRBV29-1 and TRBJ1-1): SAVISQKPSRDICQRGTSLTIQCQVDSQVTMMFWYRQQPGQSLTLIATANQGSEATYESGFVIDKFPISRPNLTFSTLTVSNMSPEDSSIYLCSVEPEGVNRGLGTEAFFGQGTRLTVV.

V gene TRBV6-4 combines with J gene TRBJ1-5; D gene uncertain. The CDR3 is 13 residues long. In germline, CDR1 is MRHNA, CDR2 SNTAGT. V was shortened by 4 bases and J by 7 bases, with 11 bases between the two germline ends. CDR3 region: CASSGTFGQPQHF. The CDR3 DNA reads as TGTGCCAGCAGTGGGACGTTCGGACAGCCCCAGCATTTT.

This clonotype was observed a few times. The chain employs TRBV6-6 and TRBJ2-1; 9 nucleotides agree with TRBD2. CDR3 length equals 17 residues. Germline V lookup: CDR1 MNHNY, CDR2 SVGAGI (reference sequence). J was trimmed by 10 bases and V by 2 bases; bases with no gene match: 15. The CDR3 here is CASSYGSKTSGPREQFF. The CDR3 nucleotides read TGTGCCAGCAGTTACGGTTCCAAGACTAGCGGCCCTAGGGAGCAGTTCTTC.

The V and J genes are TRBV27 and TRBJ1-2; D unclear. This CDR3 region has 13 residues. V shed 4 bases and J shed 3 bases, with 9 bases lying between them. The germline gives CDR1 MNHEY, CDR2 SMNVEV (reference sequence). The CDR3 nucleotides are TGTGCCAGCAGTTCTCGGCCCTACTATGGCTACACCTTC. Translated: CASSSRPYYGYTF.

The rearrangement uses TRBV12-3 or TRBV12-4 and TRBJ2-3; possible D gene TRBD1, 6 bases. The CDR3 runs 14 residues. V lost 6 bases, J lost 3 bases, and 13 bases lay in between. CDR3 DNA sequence: TGTGCCAGCAGCCGACCCGGGACAACAGATACGCAGTATTTT. It specifies CASSRPGTTDTQYF.